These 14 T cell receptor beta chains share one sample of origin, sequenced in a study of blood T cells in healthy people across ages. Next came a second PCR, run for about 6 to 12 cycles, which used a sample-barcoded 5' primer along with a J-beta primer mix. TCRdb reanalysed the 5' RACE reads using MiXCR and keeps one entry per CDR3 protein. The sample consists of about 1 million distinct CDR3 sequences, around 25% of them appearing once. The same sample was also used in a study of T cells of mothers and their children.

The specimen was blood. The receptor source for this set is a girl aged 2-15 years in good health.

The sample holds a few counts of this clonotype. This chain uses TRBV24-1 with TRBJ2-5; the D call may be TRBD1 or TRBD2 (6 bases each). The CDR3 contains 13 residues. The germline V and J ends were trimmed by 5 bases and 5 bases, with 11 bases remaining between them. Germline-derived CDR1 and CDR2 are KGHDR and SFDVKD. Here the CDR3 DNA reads TGTGCCACCAGTGGAACCGGGGGCGAGACCCAGTACTTC. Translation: CATSGTGGETQYF.

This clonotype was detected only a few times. The CDR3 spells CATQDRQGSPTDTQYF. CDR3 in DNA: TGTGCCACCCAAGATCGACAGGGCAGCCCCACAGATACGCAGTATTTT. The chain recombines TRBV28 with TRBJ2-3; 7 positions match TRBD1. J lost 2 bases, V lost 10 bases, and 15 bases had no gene match. This CDR3 is built from 16 residues. Germline V gives CDR1 MDHEN, CDR2 SYDVKM.

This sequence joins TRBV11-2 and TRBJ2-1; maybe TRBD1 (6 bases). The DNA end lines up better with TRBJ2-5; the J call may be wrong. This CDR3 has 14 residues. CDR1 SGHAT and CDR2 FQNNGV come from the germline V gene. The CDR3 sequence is CASSYEDSQETQYF. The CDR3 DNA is TGTGCCAGCAGCTATGAGGACAGCCAAGAGACCCAGTACTTC.

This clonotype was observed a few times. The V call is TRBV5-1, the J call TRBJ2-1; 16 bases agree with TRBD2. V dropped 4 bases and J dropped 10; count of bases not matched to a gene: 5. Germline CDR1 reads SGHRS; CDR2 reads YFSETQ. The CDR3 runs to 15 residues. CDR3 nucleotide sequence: TGCGCCAGCAGCCTCGGGACTAGCGGGGGGGAGGAGCAGTTCTTC. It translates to CASSLGTSGGEEQFF.

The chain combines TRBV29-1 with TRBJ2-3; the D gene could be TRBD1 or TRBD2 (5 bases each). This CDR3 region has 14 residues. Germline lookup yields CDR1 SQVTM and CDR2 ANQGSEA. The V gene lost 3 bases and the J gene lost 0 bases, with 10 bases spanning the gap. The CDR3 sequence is CSVELGESTDTQYF. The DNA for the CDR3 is TGCAGCGTTGAGTTGGGGGAAAGCACAGATACGCAGTATTTT.

CDR3 amino acids: CASSLDPENTEAFF. CDR3 nucleotide sequence: TGTGCCAGCAGCTTGGATCCGGAGAACACTGAAGCTTTCTTT. The rearrangement uses TRBV5-5 and TRBJ1-1, with D hard to call. V shed 0 bases and J shed 1 base, with 7 bases lying between them. Germline loops: CDR1 SGHKS, CDR2 YYEKEE (reference sequence). This CDR3 has 14 residues.

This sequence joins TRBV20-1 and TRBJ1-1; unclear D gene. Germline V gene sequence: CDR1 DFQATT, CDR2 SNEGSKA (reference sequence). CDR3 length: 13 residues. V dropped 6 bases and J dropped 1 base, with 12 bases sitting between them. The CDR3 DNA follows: TGCAGTGCCCACTTCGGAGGGAACACTGAAGCTTTCTTT. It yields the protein CSAHFGGNTEAFF.

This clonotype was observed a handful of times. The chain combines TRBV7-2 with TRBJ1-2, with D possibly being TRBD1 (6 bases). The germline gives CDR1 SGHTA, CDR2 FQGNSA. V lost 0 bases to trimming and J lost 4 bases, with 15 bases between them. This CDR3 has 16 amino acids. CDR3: CASSLALPGAGYGYTF. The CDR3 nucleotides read TGTGCCAGCAGCTTAGCGCTCCCAGGGGCGGGCTATGGCTACACCTTC.

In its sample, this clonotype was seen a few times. In DNA form, the CDR3 reads TGTGCCGGGTCCGGGGGCCCCACAGATACGCAGTATTTT. Amino acids: CAGSGGPTDTQYF. The chain links TRBV2 to TRBJ2-3, with D perhaps being TRBD1 or TRBD2 (6 bases each). The CDR3 consists of 13 residues. CDR1 and CDR2 from the germline V gene are SNHLY and FYNNEI. V was shortened by 11 bases and J by 2 bases, with 14 bases between the two germline ends.

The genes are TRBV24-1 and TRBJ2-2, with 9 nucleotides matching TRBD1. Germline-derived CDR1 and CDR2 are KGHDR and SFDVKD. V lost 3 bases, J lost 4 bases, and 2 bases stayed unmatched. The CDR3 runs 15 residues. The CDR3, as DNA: TGTGCCACCAGTGATCGGGACAGGGTCACCGGGGAGCTGTTTTTT. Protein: CATSDRDRVTGELFF.

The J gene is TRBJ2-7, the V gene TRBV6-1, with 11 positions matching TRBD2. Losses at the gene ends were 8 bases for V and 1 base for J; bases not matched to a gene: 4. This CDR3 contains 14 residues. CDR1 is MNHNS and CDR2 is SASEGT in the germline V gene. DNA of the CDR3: TGTGCCAGCGATCTAGCGGGAGGTTCCTACGAGCAGTACTTC. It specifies CASDLAGGSYEQYF.

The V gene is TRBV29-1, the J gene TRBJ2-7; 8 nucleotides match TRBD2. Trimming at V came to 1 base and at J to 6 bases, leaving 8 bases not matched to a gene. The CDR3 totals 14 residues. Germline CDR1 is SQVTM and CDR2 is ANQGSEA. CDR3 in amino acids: CSVEVGTRGREQYF. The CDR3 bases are TGCAGCGTTGAAGTTGGGACTAGAGGCCGCGAGCAGTACTTC.

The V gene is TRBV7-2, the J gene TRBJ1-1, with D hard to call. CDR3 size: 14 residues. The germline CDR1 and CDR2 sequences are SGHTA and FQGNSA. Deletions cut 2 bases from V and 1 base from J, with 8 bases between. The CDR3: CASSLQLPNTEAFF. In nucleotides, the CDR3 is TGTGCCAGCAGCTTACAGCTGCCGAACACTGAAGCTTTCTTT. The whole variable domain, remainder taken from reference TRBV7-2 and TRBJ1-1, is GAGVSQSPSNKVTEKGKDVELRCDPISGHTALYWYRQSLGQGLEFLIYFQGNSAPDKSGLPSDRFSAERTGGSVSTLTIQRTQQEDSAVYLCASSLQLPNTEAFFGQGTRLTVV.

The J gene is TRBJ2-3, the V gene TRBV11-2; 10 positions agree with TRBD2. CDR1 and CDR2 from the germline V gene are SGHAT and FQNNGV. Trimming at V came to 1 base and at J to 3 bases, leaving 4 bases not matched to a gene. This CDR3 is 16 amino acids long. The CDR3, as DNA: TGTGCCAGCAGCTTAGGTGGTAGCGGGGGGACAGATACGCAGTATTTT. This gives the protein CASSLGGSGGTDTQYF.